A selection of T cell receptor beta chains follows, all from one sample in a study of cytomegalovirus exposure and HLA in healthy donors. Profiled with immunoSEQ multiplex PCR; TCRdb holds only in-frame clones, not every one. The sample has around 70,000 clones; 55% to 75% are singletons. The sequenced sample consisted of PBMCs. The source of these receptors is a woman aged 40 to 49 in good health and CMV-seropositive. CDR3s include the opening cysteine and the closing phenylalanine or tryptophan. The order of the fields is CDR3 protein, CDR3 DNA, J gene, D gene, clone size, V gene. A D gene is named only where the DNA matches it firmly. Clone size appears in some rows only: once, few, many, or a class for an expanded clone.

CDR3aa: CASSLEGLATETQYF
CDR3nt: TGTGCCAGCAGCTTGGAGGGACTAGCGACGGAGACCCAGTACTTC
j_gene: TRBJ2-5
d_gene: TRBD2
abundance: .
v_gene: TRBV5-4

CDR3aa: CSVTGMRDTEAFF
CDR3nt: TGCAGCGTTACAGGGATGAGGGACACTGAAGCTTTCTTT
j_gene: TRBJ1-1
d_gene: .
abundance: .
v_gene: TRBV29-1

CDR3aa: CASSQVRTGGINEQFF
CDR3nt: TGCGCCAGCAGCCAAGTAAGGACAGGGGGCATCAATGAGCAGTTCTTC
j_gene: TRBJ2-1
d_gene: TRBD1
abundance: .
v_gene: TRBV4-1

CDR3aa: CASTRGQPWEQYF
CDR3nt: TGTGCCAGCACAAGGGGACAGCCGTGGGAGCAGTACTTC
j_gene: TRBJ2-7
d_gene: TRBD1
abundance: .
v_gene: TRBV6-1

CDR3aa: CASSPDDRDTEAFF
CDR3nt: TGTGCCAGCAGCCCCGATGACAGGGACACTGAAGCTTTCTTT
j_gene: TRBJ1-1
d_gene: TRBD1
abundance: .
v_gene: TRBV6-5

CDR3aa: CASSLALAGSYNEQFF
CDR3nt: TGTGCCAGCAGCTTAGCGTTAGCGGGGTCCTACAATGAGCAGTTCTTC
j_gene: TRBJ2-1
d_gene: TRBD2
abundance: .
v_gene: TRBV7-9

CDR3aa: CASSLNAQLNTEAFF
CDR3nt: TGCGCCAGCAGCTTGAACGCACAGTTGAACACTGAAGCTTTCTTT
j_gene: TRBJ1-1
d_gene: .
abundance: .
v_gene: TRBV5-1

CDR3aa: CASSLGTGNYGYTF
CDR3nt: TGTGCCAGCAGCTTAGGGACAGGGAACTATGGCTACACCTTC
j_gene: TRBJ1-2
d_gene: TRBD1
abundance: .
v_gene: TRBV11-1

CDR3aa: CASSLARSGGYETQYF
CDR3nt: TGTGCCAGCAGCTTGGCCCGTAGCGGGGGTTATGAGACCCAGTACTTC
j_gene: TRBJ2-5
d_gene: TRBD2
abundance: .
v_gene: TRBV5-6

CDR3aa: CATSNLQGGEKLFF
CDR3nt: TGTGCCACCAGCAACTTACAGGGGGGTGAAAAACTGTTTTTT
j_gene: TRBJ1-4
d_gene: TRBD1
abundance: .
v_gene: TRBV15

CDR3aa: CASSLSRVNQPQHF
CDR3nt: TGTGCCAGCAGTTTATCGAGGGTTAATCAGCCCCAGCATTTT
j_gene: TRBJ1-5
d_gene: .
abundance: .
v_gene: TRBV27

CDR3aa: CASSHGLAGDTSTDTQYF
CDR3nt: TGTGCCAGCAGCCACGGACTAGCGGGGGATACTAGCACAGATACGCAGTATTTT
j_gene: TRBJ2-3
d_gene: TRBD2
abundance: .
v_gene: TRBV5-4

CDR3aa: CASSQPRRGRTEAFF
CDR3nt: TGCGCCAGCAGCCAACCTCGACGGGGGAGAACTGAAGCTTTCTTT
j_gene: TRBJ1-1
d_gene: .
abundance: .
v_gene: TRBV4-1

CDR3aa: CASSPGQGAGQPQHF
CDR3nt: TGCGCCAGCAGCCCGGGACAGGGGGCCGGGCAGCCCCAGCATTTT
j_gene: TRBJ1-5
d_gene: TRBD1
abundance: .
v_gene: TRBV10-2

CDR3aa: CASSARVERQPQHF
CDR3nt: TGTGCCAGCAGTGCCCGAGTGGAGCGGCAGCCCCAGCATTTT
j_gene: TRBJ1-5
d_gene: .
abundance: .
v_gene: TRBV6-1

CDR3aa: CATSTLTWDTQYF
CDR3nt: TGTGCCACCAGCACACTCACTTGGGATACGCAGTATTTT
j_gene: TRBJ2-3
d_gene: .
abundance: once
v_gene: TRBV15

CDR3aa: CASSIEGTGGYTF
CDR3nt: TGTGCCAGTAGTATTGAGGGCACGGGCGGCTACACCTTC
j_gene: TRBJ1-2
d_gene: .
abundance: .
v_gene: TRBV19

CDR3aa: CASSNGRGGSYEQYF
CDR3nt: TGTGCCAGCAGCAACGGACGGGGGGGTAGCTACGAGCAGTACTTC
j_gene: TRBJ2-7
d_gene: TRBD2
abundance: once
v_gene: TRBV5-4

CDR3aa: CASSWTSVETQYF
CDR3nt: TGTGCCAGCAGCTGGACTAGCGTGGAGACCCAGTACTTC
j_gene: TRBJ2-5
d_gene: .
abundance: .
v_gene: TRBV12-1

CDR3aa: CASSPQAGASTGELFF
CDR3nt: TGTGCCAGCAGCCCGCAGGCAGGGGCGAGCACCGGGGAGCTGTTTTTT
j_gene: TRBJ2-2
d_gene: .
abundance: .
v_gene: TRBV5-6

CDR3aa: CASSEFGGTVVGYTF
CDR3nt: TGTGCCAGCAGTGAGTTCGGCGGCACGGTGGTAGGCTACACCTTC
j_gene: TRBJ1-2
d_gene: .
abundance: few
v_gene: TRBV6-1

CDR3aa: CAIKGAGTDTQYF
CDR3nt: TGTGCCATCAAGGGGGCTGGCACAGATACGCAGTATTTT
j_gene: TRBJ2-3
d_gene: TRBD1
abundance: .
v_gene: TRBV10-3

CDR3aa: CASEASPTSSYNEQFF
CDR3nt: TGCGCCAGCGAGGCTAGCCCGACGAGCTCCTACAATGAGCAGTTCTTC
j_gene: TRBJ2-1
d_gene: .
abundance: .
v_gene: TRBV5-1

CDR3aa: CASSLVGSQETQYF
CDR3nt: TGTGCCAGCAGCTTAGTGGGCAGTCAAGAGACCCAGTACTTC
j_gene: TRBJ2-5
d_gene: .
abundance: .
v_gene: TRBV11-3

CDR3aa: CSVGLAGGETQYF
CDR3nt: TGCAGCGTAGGACTAGCGGGGGGTGAGACCCAGTACTTC
j_gene: TRBJ2-5
d_gene: TRBD2
abundance: .
v_gene: TRBV29-1

CDR3aa: CSVVLDNYEQYF
CDR3nt: TGCAGCGTTGTTCTAGATAACTACGAGCAGTACTTC
j_gene: TRBJ2-7
d_gene: .
abundance: .
v_gene: TRBV29-1

CDR3aa: CASRGQPGELFF
CDR3nt: TGTGCCAGTAGGGGACAGCCCGGGGAGCTGTTTTTT
j_gene: TRBJ2-2
d_gene: TRBD1
abundance: .
v_gene: TRBV6-1

CDR3aa: CASSLTPAGRTGELFF
CDR3nt: TGTGCCAGCAGCTTAACCCCGGCAGGGCGAACCGGGGAGCTGTTTTTT
j_gene: TRBJ2-2
d_gene: .
abundance: .
v_gene: TRBV7-3

CDR3aa: CASSPAPWTSGSFAFF
CDR3nt: TGTGCCAGCAGCCCCGCTCCCTGGACTAGCGGGAGCTTTGCATTCTTC
j_gene: TRBJ2-1
d_gene: TRBD2
abundance: .
v_gene: TRBV7-2

CDR3aa: CASSVVHRGSYGYTF
CDR3nt: TGTGCCAGCAGCGTGGTACACAGGGGTTCCTATGGCTACACCTTC
j_gene: TRBJ1-2
d_gene: TRBD1
abundance: .
v_gene: TRBV5-4

CDR3aa: CASSGRGERTNEKLFF
CDR3nt: TGTGCCAGCAGCGGGCGCGGGGAGAGAACTAATGAAAAACTGTTTTTT
j_gene: TRBJ1-4
d_gene: .
abundance: .
v_gene: TRBV13

CDR3aa: CASSLGGLNTEAFF
CDR3nt: TGCGCCAGCAGCTTGGGAGGTCTGAACACTGAAGCTTTCTTT
j_gene: TRBJ1-1
d_gene: .
abundance: .
v_gene: TRBV5-1

CDR3aa: CASSYLFEPSLGASTDTQYF
CDR3nt: TGTGCCAGCAGTTACCTCTTCGAACCCTCTCTGGGGGCTAGCACAGATACGCAGTATTTT
j_gene: TRBJ2-3
d_gene: .
abundance: .
v_gene: TRBV6-7

CDR3aa: CASSLAQGRGNYGYTF
CDR3nt: TGCGCCAGCAGCTTGGCCCAGGGGAGGGGTAACTATGGCTACACCTTC
j_gene: TRBJ1-2
d_gene: .
abundance: .
v_gene: TRBV5-1

CDR3aa: CASSTDRSSYNSPLHF
CDR3nt: TGTGCCAGCAGCACAGACAGGAGCTCCTATAATTCACCCCTCCACTTT
j_gene: TRBJ1-6
d_gene: .
abundance: .
v_gene: TRBV4-2